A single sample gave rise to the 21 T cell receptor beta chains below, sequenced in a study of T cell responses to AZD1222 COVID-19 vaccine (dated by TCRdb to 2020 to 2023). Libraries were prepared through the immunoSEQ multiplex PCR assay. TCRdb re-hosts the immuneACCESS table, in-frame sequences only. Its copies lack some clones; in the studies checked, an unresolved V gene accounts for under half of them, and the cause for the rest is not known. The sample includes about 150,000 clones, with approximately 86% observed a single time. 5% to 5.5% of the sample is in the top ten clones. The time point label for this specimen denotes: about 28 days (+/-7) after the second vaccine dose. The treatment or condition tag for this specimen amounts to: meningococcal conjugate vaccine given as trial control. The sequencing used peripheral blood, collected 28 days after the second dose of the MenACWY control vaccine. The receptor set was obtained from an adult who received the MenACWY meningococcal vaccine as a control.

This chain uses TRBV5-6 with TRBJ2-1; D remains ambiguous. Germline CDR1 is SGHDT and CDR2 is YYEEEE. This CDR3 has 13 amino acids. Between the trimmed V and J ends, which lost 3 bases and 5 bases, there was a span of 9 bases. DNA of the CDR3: TGTGCCAGCAGCTCCGGACGTCACAATGAGCAGTTCTTC. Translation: CASSSGRHNEQFF.

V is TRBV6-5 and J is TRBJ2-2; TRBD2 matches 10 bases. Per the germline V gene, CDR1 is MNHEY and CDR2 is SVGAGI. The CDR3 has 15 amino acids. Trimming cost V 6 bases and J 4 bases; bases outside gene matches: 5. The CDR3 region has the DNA TGTGCCAGCAGATTCCTAGCGGGAGTCACCGGGGAGCTGTTTTTT. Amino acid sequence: CASRFLAGVTGELFF.

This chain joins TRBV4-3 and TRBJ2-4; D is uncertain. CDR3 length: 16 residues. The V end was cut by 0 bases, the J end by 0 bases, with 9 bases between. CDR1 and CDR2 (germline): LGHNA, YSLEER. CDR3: CASSQDSPLAKNIQYF. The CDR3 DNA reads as TGCGCCAGCAGCCAAGATTCACCTCTAGCCAAAAACATTCAGTACTTC.

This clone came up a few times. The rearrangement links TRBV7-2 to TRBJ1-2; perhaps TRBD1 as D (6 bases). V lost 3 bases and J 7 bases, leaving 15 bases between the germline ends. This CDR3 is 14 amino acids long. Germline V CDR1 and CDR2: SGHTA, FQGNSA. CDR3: CASSFSSGVAGYTF. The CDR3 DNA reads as TGTGCCAGCAGCTTCAGTTCAGGGGTGGCTGGCTACACCTTC.

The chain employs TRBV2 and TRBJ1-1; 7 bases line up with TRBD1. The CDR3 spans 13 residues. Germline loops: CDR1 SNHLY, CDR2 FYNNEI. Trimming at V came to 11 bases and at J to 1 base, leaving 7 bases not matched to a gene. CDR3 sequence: CAGAGTANTEAFF. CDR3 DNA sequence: TGTGCCGGGGCCGGGACAGCGAACACTGAAGCTTTCTTT.

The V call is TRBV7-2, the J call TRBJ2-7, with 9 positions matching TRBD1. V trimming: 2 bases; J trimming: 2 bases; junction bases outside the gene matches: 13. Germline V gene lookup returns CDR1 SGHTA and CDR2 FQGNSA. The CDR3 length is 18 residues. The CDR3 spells CASSLPTNLRQGAYEQYF. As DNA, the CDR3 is TGTGCCAGCAGCTTACCCACGAACCTCCGACAGGGGGCCTACGAGCAGTACTTC.

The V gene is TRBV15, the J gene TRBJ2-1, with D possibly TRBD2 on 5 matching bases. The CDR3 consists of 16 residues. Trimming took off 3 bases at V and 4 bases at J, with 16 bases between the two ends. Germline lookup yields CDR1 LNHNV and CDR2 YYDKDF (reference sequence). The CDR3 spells CATSSQLRAVYNEQFF. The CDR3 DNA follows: TGTGCCACCAGCAGCCAGCTGCGGGCAGTATACAATGAGCAGTTCTTC.

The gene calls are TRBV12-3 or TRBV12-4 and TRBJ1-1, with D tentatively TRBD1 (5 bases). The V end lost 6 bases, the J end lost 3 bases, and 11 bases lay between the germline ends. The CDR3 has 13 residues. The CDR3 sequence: CASSPETDTEAFF. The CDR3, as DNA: TGTGCCAGCAGCCCCGAGACAGACACTGAAGCTTTCTTT.

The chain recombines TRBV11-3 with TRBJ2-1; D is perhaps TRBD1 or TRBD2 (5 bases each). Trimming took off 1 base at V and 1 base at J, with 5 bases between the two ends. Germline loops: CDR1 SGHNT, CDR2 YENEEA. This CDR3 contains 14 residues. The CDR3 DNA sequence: TGTGCCAGCAGCTTAGGGGGGTCCTACAATGAGCAGTTCTTC. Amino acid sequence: CASSLGGSYNEQFF.

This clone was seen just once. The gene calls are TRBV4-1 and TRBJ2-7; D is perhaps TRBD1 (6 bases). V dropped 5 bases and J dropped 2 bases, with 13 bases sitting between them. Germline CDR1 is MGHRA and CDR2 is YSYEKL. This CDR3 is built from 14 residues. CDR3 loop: CASSSPGQTYEQYF. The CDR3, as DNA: TGCGCCAGCAGCTCCCCTGGACAGACCTACGAGCAGTACTTC.

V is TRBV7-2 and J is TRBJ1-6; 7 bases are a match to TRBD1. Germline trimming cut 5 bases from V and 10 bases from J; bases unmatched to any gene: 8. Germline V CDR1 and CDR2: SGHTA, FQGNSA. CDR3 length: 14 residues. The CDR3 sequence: CASSLRGEGSPLHF. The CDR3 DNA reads TGTGCCAGCAGCCTCAGGGGGGAAGGCTCACCCCTCCACTTT.

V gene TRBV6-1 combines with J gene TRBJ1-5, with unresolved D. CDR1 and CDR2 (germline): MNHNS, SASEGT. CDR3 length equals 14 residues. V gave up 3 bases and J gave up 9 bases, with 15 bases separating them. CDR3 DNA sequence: TGTGCCAGCAGTGATCAGATGGGGTTTCGGCCCCAGCATTTT. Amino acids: CASSDQMGFRPQHF.

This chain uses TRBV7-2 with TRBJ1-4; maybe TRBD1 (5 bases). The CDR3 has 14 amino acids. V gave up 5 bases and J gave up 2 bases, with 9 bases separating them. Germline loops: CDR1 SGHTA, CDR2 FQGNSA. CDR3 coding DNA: TGTGCCAGCAGCCTTTCAGGGACTAATGAAAAACTGTTTTTT. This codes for CASSLSGTNEKLFF.

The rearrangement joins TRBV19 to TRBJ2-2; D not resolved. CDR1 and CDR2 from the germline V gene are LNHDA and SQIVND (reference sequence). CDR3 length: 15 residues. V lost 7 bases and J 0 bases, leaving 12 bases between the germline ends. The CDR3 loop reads CASMRTATNTGELFF. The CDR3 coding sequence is TGTGCCAGTATGAGGACCGCTACGAACACCGGGGAGCTGTTTTTT.

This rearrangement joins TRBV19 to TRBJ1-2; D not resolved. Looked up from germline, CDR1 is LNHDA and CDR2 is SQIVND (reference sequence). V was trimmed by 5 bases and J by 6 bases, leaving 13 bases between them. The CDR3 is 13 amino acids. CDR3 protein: CASSLVLGNGYTF. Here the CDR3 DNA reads TGTGCCAGTAGTCTAGTTCTGGGGAATGGCTACACCTTC. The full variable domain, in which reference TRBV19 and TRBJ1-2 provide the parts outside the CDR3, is DGGITQSPKYLFRKEGQNVTLSCEQNLNHDAMYWYRQDPGQGLRLIYYSQIVNDFQKGDIAEGYSVSREKKESFPLTVTSAQKNPTAFYLCASSLVLGNGYTFGSGTRLTVV.

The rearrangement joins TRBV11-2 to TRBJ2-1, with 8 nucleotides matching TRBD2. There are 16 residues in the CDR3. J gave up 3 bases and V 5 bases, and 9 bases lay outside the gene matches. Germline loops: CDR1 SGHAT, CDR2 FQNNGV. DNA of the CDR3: TGTGCCAGCAGCAAGTCGGGTACTAGCGGCTACAATGAGCAGTTCTTC. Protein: CASSKSGTSGYNEQFF.

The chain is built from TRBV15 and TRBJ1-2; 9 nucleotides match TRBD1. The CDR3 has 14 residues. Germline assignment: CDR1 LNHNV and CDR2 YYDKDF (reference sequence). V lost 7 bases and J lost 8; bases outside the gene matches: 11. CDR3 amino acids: CATTHRGPAKGYTF. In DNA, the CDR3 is TGTGCCACCACTCACAGGGGGCCAGCAAAGGGCTACACCTTC.

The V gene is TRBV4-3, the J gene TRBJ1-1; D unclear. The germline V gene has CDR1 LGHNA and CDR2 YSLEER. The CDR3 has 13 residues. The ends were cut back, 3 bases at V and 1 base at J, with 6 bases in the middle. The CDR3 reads CASSHTRNTEAFF. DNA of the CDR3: TGCGCCAGCAGCCATACACGGAACACTGAAGCTTTCTTT.

The CDR3, as DNA: TGTGCCAGCAGGCCCTTCGGGCAGAACTATGGCTACACCTTC. It yields the protein CASRPFGQNYGYTF. The chain couples TRBV6-5 to TRBJ1-2; no firm D call. Trimming left V 6 bases short and J 2 bases short, with 13 bases between. This CDR3 comprises 14 residues. Germline V gene sequence: CDR1 MNHEY, CDR2 SVGAGI.

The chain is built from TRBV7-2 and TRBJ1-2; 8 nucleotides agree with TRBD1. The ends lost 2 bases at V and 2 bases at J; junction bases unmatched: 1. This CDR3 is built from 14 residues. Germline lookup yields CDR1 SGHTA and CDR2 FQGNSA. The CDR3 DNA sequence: TGTGCCAGCAGCTTAAACAGGGGGAACTATGGCTACACCTTC. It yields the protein CASSLNRGNYGYTF.

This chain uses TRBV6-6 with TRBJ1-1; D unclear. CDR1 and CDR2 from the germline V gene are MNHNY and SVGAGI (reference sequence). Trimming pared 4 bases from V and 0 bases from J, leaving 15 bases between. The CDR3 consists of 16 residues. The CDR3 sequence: CASSSLLAGMNTEAFF. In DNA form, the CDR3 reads TGTGCCAGCAGTTCCCTTTTGGCTGGGATGAACACTGAAGCTTTCTTT.